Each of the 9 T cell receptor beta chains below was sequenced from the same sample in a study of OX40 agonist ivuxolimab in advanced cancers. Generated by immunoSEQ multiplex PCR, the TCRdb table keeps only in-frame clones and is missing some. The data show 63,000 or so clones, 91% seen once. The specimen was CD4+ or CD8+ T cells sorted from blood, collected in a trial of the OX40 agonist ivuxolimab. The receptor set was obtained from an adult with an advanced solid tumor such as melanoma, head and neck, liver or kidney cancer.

The CDR3 DNA reads TGCGCCAGCAGCTTCTCCGGGGGCGCGGGAGATACGCAGTATTTT. Amino acid sequence: CASSFSGGAGDTQYF. The chain is built from TRBV5-1 and TRBJ2-3; the D call may be TRBD1 or TRBD2 (6 bases each). This CDR3 has 15 amino acids. Germline V gene sequence: CDR1 SGHRS, CDR2 YFSETQ. V lost 2 bases and J lost 5, with 15 bases in between.

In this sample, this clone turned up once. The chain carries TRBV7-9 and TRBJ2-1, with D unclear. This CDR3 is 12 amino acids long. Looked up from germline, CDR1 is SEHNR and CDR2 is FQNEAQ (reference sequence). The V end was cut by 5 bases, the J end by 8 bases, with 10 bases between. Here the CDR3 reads CASSPDLHEQFF. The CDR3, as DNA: TGTGCCAGCAGCCCCGACTTGCATGAGCAGTTCTTC. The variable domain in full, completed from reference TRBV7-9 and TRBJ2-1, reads DTGVSQNPRHKITKRGQNVTFRCDPISEHNRLYWYRQTLGQGPEFLTYFQNEAQLEKSRLLSDRFSAERPKGSFSTLEIQRTEQGDSAMYLCASSPDLHEQFFGPGTRLTVL.

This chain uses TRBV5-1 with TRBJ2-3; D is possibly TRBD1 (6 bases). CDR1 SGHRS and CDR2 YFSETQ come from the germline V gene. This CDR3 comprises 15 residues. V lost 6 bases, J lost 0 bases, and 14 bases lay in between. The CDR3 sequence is CASNPGHFSTDTQYF. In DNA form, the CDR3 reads TGCGCCAGCAACCCGGGACACTTTAGCACAGATACGCAGTATTTT.

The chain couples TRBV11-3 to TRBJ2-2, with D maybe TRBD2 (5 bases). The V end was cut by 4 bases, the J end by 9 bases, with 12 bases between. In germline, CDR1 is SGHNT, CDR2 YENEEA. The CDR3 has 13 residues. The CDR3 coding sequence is TGTGCCAGCAGCTCCGATGAGGGAAGGGAGCTGTTTTTT. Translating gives CASSSDEGRELFF. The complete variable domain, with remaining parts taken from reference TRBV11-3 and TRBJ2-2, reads EAGVVQSPRYKIIEKKQPVAFWCNPISGHNTLYWYLQNLGQGPELLIRYENEEAVDDSQLPKDRFSAERLKGVDSTLKIQPAELGDSAVYLCASSSDEGRELFFGEGSRLTVL.

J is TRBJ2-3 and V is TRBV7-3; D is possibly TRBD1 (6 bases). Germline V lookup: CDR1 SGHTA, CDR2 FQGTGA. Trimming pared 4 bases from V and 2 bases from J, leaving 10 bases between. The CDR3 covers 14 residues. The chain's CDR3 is CASSWGQITDTQYF. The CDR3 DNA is TGTGCCAGCAGCTGGGGACAAATCACAGATACGCAGTATTTT.

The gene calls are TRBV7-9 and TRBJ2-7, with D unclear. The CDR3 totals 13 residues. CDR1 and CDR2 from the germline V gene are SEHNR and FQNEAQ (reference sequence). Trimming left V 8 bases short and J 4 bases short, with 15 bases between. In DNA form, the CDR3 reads TGTGCCAGCCGTGACAAGGCAGGATACGAGCAGTACTTC. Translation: CASRDKAGYEQYF.

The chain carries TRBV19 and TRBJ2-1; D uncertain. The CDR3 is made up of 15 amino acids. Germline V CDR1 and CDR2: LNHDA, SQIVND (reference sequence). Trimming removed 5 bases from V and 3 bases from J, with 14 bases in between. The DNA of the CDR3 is TGTGCCAGTAGTCCGGACCCTTTGAACTACAATGAGCAGTTCTTC. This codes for CASSPDPLNYNEQFF. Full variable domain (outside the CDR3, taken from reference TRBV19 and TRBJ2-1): DGGITQSPKYLFRKEGQNVTLSCEQNLNHDAMYWYRQDPGQGLRLIYYSQIVNDFQKGDIAEGYSVSREKKESFPLTVTSAQKNPTAFYLCASSPDPLNYNEQFFGPGTRLTVL.

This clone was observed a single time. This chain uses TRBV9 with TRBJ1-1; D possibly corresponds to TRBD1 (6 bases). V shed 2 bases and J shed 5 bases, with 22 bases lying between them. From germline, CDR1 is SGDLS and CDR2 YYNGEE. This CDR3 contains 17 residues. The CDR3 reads CASSVTGMPAISTEAFF. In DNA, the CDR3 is TGTGCCAGCAGCGTCACAGGGATGCCGGCTATTTCAACTGAAGCTTTCTTT.

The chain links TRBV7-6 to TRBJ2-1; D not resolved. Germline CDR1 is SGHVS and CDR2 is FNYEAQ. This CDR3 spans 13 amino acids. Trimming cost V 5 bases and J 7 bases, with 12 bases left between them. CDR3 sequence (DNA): TGTGCCAGCAGCCCTATAACCGTTAATGAGCAGTTCTTC. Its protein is CASSPITVNEQFF.